Below, 21 T cell receptor beta chains from the same sample are listed, as sequenced in a study of T cell clonality in common variable immunodeficiency. Sequencing was performed with immunoSEQ multiplex PCR; in TCRdb, only in-frame clones are kept and a portion is missing. The sample includes 25,000 to 40,000 clones, none of them occurring once. The source material was peripheral blood mononuclear cells. The receptors stem from a person aged 18 to 75 in good health.

This clone was seen repeatedly, ten times or more. The CDR3 is cut off 3 residues early in the read; its end comes from the germline J gene. V gene TRBV7-9 combines with J gene TRBJ2-7; maybe TRBD2 (6 bases). The V gene's germline CDR1 is SEHNR and CDR2 FQNEAQ (reference sequence). V lost 4 bases to trimming and J lost 0 bases, with 13 bases between them. The CDR3 length is 15 residues. The CDR3 sequence is CASSSTSRASYEQYF. The CDR3 DNA, read in part, is TGTGCCAGCAGCTCAACTAGCCGGGCCTCCTACGAG.

In this sample, this clone turned up many times. The read stops 3 residues short of the end of the CDR3; the missing end is completed from the germline J gene. The V and J genes are TRBV9 and TRBJ2-1; possibly TRBD1 for D (6 bases). V lost 3 bases to trimming and J lost 0 bases, with 10 bases between them. This CDR3 spans 15 amino acids. From germline, CDR1 is SGDLS and CDR2 YYNGEE. The CDR3 sequence is CASSASGDSYNEQFF. The covered CDR3 bases are TGTGCCAGCAGCGCCTCAGGGGACTCCTACAATGAG.

This clone has ten or more counts. The CDR3 extends 3 residues past the end of the read, so its final part is completed from the germline J gene. The V gene is TRBV29-1, the J gene TRBJ1-1; no reliable D call. The CDR3 totals 13 residues. Looked up from germline, CDR1 is SQVTM and CDR2 is ANQGSEA. The CDR3 protein is CTARSQANTEAFF. Partial CDR3 DNA: TGCACCGCCCGGTCCCAGGCGAACACTGAA. Full variable domain (rest looked up from reference TRBV29-1 and TRBJ1-1): SAVISQKPSRDICQRGTSLTIQCQVDSQVTMMFWYRQQPGQSLTLIATANQGSEATYESGFVIDKFPISRPNLTFSTLTVSNMSPEDSSIYLCTARSQANTEAFFGQGTRLTVV.

This clone was seen many times. Read data end 3 residues before the CDR3 end; the end is taken from the germline J gene. The gene calls are TRBV5-1 and TRBJ1-1; 7 bases match TRBD1. The CDR3 runs to 15 residues. Germline CDR1 SGHRS, CDR2 YFSETQ. V shed 3 bases and J 1 base; nucleotides not matched to a gene: 6. The CDR3 loop is CASSYVTGENTEAFF. The CDR3 DNA, read in part, is TGCGCCAGCAGCTACGTAACAGGGGAGAACACTGAA.

This clone was counted many times. The CDR3 end is not reached by the read, which stops 3 residues before it; the germline J gene fills it in. This rearrangement joins TRBV2 to TRBJ1-5; D remains ambiguous. V lost 2 bases, J lost 7 bases, and 9 bases lay in between. Germline assignment: CDR1 SNHLY and CDR2 FYNNEI. CDR3 length equals 13 residues. The CDR3 region is CASSELPLQPQHF. Incomplete CDR3 DNA: TGTGCCAGCAGTGAACTTCCGTTGCAGCCC.

This clone was seen more than once but under ten times. A much larger clone lies one base from this, so it may be a read error. Read data end 3 residues before the CDR3 end; the end is taken from the germline J gene. The same CDR3 also results from other DNA sequences found in this sample. The chain is built from TRBV30 and TRBJ1-3, with 10 bases that match TRBD1. Germline CDR1 reads GTSNPN; CDR2 reads SVGIG (reference sequence). This CDR3 spans 14 amino acids. The CDR3 loop is CAWDRGLSGNTIYF. CDR3 DNA, as far as it was read: TGTGCCTGGGACAGGGGGCTCTCTGGAAACACA. The full variable domain, in which reference TRBV30 and TRBJ1-3 provide the parts outside the CDR3, is SQTIHQWPATLVQPVGSPLSLECTVEGTSNPNLYWYRQAAGRGLQLLFYSVGIGQISSEVPQNLSASRPQDRQFILSSKKLLLSDSGFYLCAWDRGLSGNTIYFGEGSWLTVV.

This clone was detected many times. The CDR3 is cut off 3 residues early in the read; its end comes from the germline J gene. The chain recombines TRBV18 with TRBJ2-1; D is perhaps TRBD2 (6 bases). Trimming removed 3 bases from V and 5 bases from J, with 17 bases in between. Germline values: CDR1 KGHSH, CDR2 LQKENI. The CDR3 sequence is 16 residues long. The covered CDR3 bases are TGTGCCAGCTCACCCAGCCTAGCGAAAGGAAACAATGAG. Translating it yields CASSPSLAKGNNE. The complete CDR3 sequence is CASSPSLAKGNNEQFF.

This clone was seen ten or more times. The read terminates 3 residues ahead of where the CDR3 ends, so the germline J gene completes it. The chain recombines TRBV12-3 or TRBV12-4 with TRBJ2-1, with 8 bases fitting TRBD1. The junction had 0 bases not matched to a gene; V was cut back by 5 bases and J by 6 bases. The CDR3 runs 12 residues. CDR3 DNA, as far as it was read: TGTGCCAGCAGTGGACAGGGCAATGAG. This gives the protein CASSGQGNE. The CDR3 reads in full as CASSGQGNEQFF.

This clone showed up many times. The read stops 3 residues short of the end of the CDR3; the missing end is completed from the germline J gene. The genes are TRBV10-3 and TRBJ1-1; D is ambiguous. V lost 1 base and J 1 base, leaving 7 bases between the germline ends. There are 14 residues in the CDR3. The germline V gene encodes CDR1 ENHRY and CDR2 SYGVKD. The CDR3 loop is CAISEFGENTEAFF. Partial CDR3 DNA: TGTGCCATCAGTGAGTTCGGGGAGAACACTGAA.

This clone was observed many times. The sequenced fragment ends 3 residues before the CDR3 boundary, so the rest is inferred from the germline J gene. The chain has TRBV5-1 and TRBJ2-5, with 9 nucleotides matching TRBD2. The germline V gene has CDR1 SGHRS and CDR2 YFSETQ. Trimming at V came to 4 bases and at J to 5 bases, leaving 12 bases not matched to a gene. The CDR3 contains 16 residues. The CDR3 is CASSPSSGRARETQYF. The sequenced CDR3 bases are TGCGCCAGCAGCCCTAGTAGCGGGAGAGCCCGGGAGACC. Complete variable domain (other parts from reference TRBV5-1 and TRBJ2-5): KAGVTQTPRYLIKTRGQQVTLSCSPISGHRSVSWYQQTPGQGLQFLFEYFSETQRNKGNFPGRFSGRQFSNSRSEMNVSTLELGDSALYLCASSPSSGRARETQYFGPGTRLLVL.

This clone was seen at least ten times. The CDR3 end lies 3 residues beyond the end of the read and is filled in from the germline J gene. The genes are TRBV5-1 and TRBJ1-1; D is perhaps TRBD1 (6 bases). The V and J ends lost 2 bases and 6 bases respectively, with 17 bases between them. Germline CDR1 is SGHRS and CDR2 is YFSETQ. This CDR3 comprises 15 residues. The CDR3 region is CASSFSPTGLAEAFF. Partial CDR3 DNA: TGCGCCAGCAGCTTTTCGCCTACAGGGTTAGCTGAA.

This clone was counted at least ten times. The CDR3 goes on 3 residues after the read ends, and that part is filled in from the germline J gene. The gene calls are TRBV20-1 and TRBJ2-5; D might be TRBD2 (5 bases). The germline gives CDR1 DFQATT, CDR2 SNEGSKA (reference sequence). The V end was cut by 4 bases, the J end by 5 bases, with 14 bases between. CDR3 size: 13 residues. CDR3 amino acids: CSATENPGETQYF. CDR3 bases read: TGCAGTGCTACGGAGAACCCGGGGGAGACC.

The table lists this clone with many counts. The read comes to an end 3 residues before the CDR3 does, leaving the germline J gene to fill in the end. The rearrangement uses TRBV10-1 and TRBJ2-2, with 7 bases aligning to TRBD1. This CDR3 has 14 amino acids. V lost 5 bases and J lost 4; bases outside the gene matches: 4. CDR1 WNHNN and CDR2 SYGVQD come from the germline V gene (reference sequence). The CDR3 is CASSSTGSTGELFF. CDR3 DNA, as far as it was read: TGCGCCAGCAGTTCGACAGGGAGCACCGGGGAG.

This clone showed up many times. The read halts 3 residues ahead of the CDR3 end, with the missing end drawn from the germline J gene. Distinct nucleotide sequences in the sample also encode this CDR3. V is TRBV2 and J is TRBJ1-5; D is possibly TRBD1 (6 bases). Germline CDR1 is SNHLY and CDR2 is FYNNEI. V shed 9 bases and J shed 1 base, with 10 bases lying between them. This CDR3 region has 13 residues. The CDR3 is CASADRSNQPQHF. The part of the CDR3 DNA that was read is TGTGCCAGTGCTGACAGGAGCAATCAGCCC. The full variable domain, rest sourced from reference TRBV2 and TRBJ1-5, is EPEVTQTPSHQVTQMGQEVILRCVPISNHLYFYWYRQILGQKVEFLVSFYNNEISEKSEIFDDQFSVERPDGSNFTLKIRSTKLEDSAMYFCASADRSNQPQHFGDGTRLSIL.

This clone was counted many times. A much larger clone differs by one base, so this may be a read error. Read sequence stops 3 residues before the CDR3 end, and the germline J gene provides the missing end. The chain joins TRBV20-1 to TRBJ2-4; 8 bases map to TRBD1. The CDR3 spans 16 residues. Germline V gene lookup returns CDR1 DFQATT and CDR2 SNEGSKA (reference sequence). The part of the CDR3 DNA that was read is TGCAGTGCTAGTCAGGGACAGGATATAGCCGAAAACATT. Translation: CSASQGQDIAENI. The entire CDR3 reads CSASQGQDIAENIQYF.

At least ten counts were recorded for this clone. The sequenced fragment ends 3 residues before the CDR3 boundary, so the rest is inferred from the germline J gene. This chain connects TRBV20-1 to TRBJ1-1, with D perhaps matching TRBD1 (5 bases). The V gene's germline CDR1 is DFQATT and CDR2 SNEGSKA (reference sequence). This CDR3 has 15 residues. V shed 4 bases and J shed 3 bases, with 18 bases lying between them. The sequenced part of the CDR3 DNA is TGCAGTGCTACGGCCCTCCCGGGCAGGGACACTGAA. Translating it yields CSATALPGRDTE. The entire CDR3 is CSATALPGRDTEAFF.

This clone has ten or more counts. Read coverage stops 3 residues before the CDR3 terminus; the germline J gene supplies the remainder. J is TRBJ2-3 and V is TRBV6-4; TRBD2 matches at 10 bases. V lost 5 bases to trimming and J lost 1 base; unmatched junction nucleotides: 0. CDR3 length equals 14 residues. CDR1 and CDR2 (germline): MRHNA, SNTAGT. The covered CDR3 bases are TGTGCCAGCAGTCTAGCGGGAGGCACAGATACG. Protein product: CASSLAGGTDT. The entire CDR3 protein reads CASSLAGGTDTQYF.

Worth noting for this clone: The read halts 3 residues ahead of the CDR3 end, with the missing end drawn from the germline J gene. The chain carries TRBV19 and TRBJ2-1, with D tentatively TRBD1 (6 bases). Germline loops: CDR1 LNHDA, CDR2 SQIVND (reference sequence). Trimming cost V 2 bases and J 5 bases, with 13 bases left between them. The CDR3 covers 15 residues. The CDR3: CASSISAGVDNEQFF. The DNA read from the CDR3 is TGTGCCAGTAGTATATCGGCAGGGGTGGACAATGAG.

In this sample, this clone turned up a few times. Read data end 3 residues before the CDR3 end; the end is taken from the germline J gene. The V and J genes are TRBV11-2 and TRBJ2-7, with D maybe TRBD2 (6 bases). Germline lookup yields CDR1 SGHAT and CDR2 FQNNGV. Between the trimmed V and J ends, which lost 5 bases and 0 bases, there was a span of 14 bases. The CDR3 is 15 residues long. CDR3 residues: CASSHGVAASYEQYF. The sequenced part of the CDR3 DNA is TGTGCCAGCAGCCACGGGGTAGCGGCCTCCTACGAG. The whole variable domain, remainder taken from reference TRBV11-2 and TRBJ2-7, is EAGVAQSPRYKIIEKRQSVAFWCNPISGHATLYWYQQILGQGPKLLIQFQNNGVVDDSQLPKDRFSAERLKGVDSTLKIQPAKLEDSAVYLCASSHGVAASYEQYFGPGTRLTVT.

This clone was seen at least ten times. Read data end 3 residues before the CDR3 end; the end is taken from the germline J gene. The chain employs TRBV29-1 and TRBJ2-1; D is perhaps TRBD2 (5 bases). V was trimmed by 2 bases and J by 7 bases, leaving 12 bases between them. Germline V gives CDR1 SQVTM, CDR2 ANQGSEA. CDR3 length: 13 amino acids. This chain's CDR3 is CSVERDSGNEQFF. The covered CDR3 bases are TGCAGCGTTGAAAGGGATTCGGGGAATGAG.

This clone has a count of ten or more. The read gets to within 3 residues of the CDR3 end, and the germline J gene fills in the rest. The chain combines TRBV7-6 with TRBJ2-3; 7 nucleotides agree with TRBD2. The V gene end was trimmed by 1 base and the J gene end by 2 bases; junction bases not matched to a gene: 6. CDR1 and CDR2 from the germline V gene are SGHVS and FNYEAQ. The length of the CDR3 is 16 residues. CDR3 in amino acids: CASSLDPAGTTDTQYF. CDR3 DNA, as far as it was read: TGTGCCAGCAGCTTAGATCCAGCGGGGACCACAGATACG.